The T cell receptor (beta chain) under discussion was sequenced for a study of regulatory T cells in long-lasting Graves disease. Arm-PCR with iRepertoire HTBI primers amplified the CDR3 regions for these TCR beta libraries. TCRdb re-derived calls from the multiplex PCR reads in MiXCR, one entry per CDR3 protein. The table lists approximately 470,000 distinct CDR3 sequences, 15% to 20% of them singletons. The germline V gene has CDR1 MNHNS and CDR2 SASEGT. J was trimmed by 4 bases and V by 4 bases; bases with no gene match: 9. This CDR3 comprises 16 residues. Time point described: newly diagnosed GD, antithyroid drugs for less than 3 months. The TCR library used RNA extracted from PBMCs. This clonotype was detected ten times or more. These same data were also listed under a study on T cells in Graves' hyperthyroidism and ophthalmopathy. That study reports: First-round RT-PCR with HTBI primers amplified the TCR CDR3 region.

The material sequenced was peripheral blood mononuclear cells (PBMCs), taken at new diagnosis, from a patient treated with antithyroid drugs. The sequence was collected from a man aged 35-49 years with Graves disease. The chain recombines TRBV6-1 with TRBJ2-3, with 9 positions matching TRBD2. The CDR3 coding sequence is TGTGCCAGCAGTGGTGACGCGGGAGGGCCGGCAGATACGCAGTATTTT. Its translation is CASSGDAGGPADTQYF.